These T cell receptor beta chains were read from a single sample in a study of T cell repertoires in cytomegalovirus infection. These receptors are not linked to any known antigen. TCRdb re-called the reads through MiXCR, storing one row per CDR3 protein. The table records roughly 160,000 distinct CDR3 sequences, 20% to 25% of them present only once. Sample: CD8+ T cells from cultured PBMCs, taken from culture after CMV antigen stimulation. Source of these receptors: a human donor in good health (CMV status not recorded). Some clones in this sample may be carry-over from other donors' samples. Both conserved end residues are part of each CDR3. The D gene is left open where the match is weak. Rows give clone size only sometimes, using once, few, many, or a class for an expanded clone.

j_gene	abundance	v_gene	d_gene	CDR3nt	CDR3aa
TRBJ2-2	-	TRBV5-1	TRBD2	TGCGCCAGCAGATCTGGACTAGTCCCAGCCGGGGAGCTGTTTTTT	CASRSGLVPAGELFF
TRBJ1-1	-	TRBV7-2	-	TGTGCCAGCAGCTTAGGTACTTTCTTT	CASSLGTFF
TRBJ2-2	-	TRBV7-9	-	TGTGCCAGCAGCTTACTACCGGATTCCGCGAACACCGGGGAGCTGTTTTTT	CASSLLPDSANTGELFF
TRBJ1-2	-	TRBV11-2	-	TGTGCCAGCAGCTTAGGTTATGATGGCTACACCTTC	CASSLGYDGYTF
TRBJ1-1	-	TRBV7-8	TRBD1	TGTGCCAGCAGTTGGGACAGGGAAAGGCGGGGAGCTTTCTTT	CASSWDRERRGAFF
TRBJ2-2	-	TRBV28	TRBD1	TGTGCCAGCAGTAAGCCGGGACAGGAGATGAACACCGGGGAGCTGTTTTTT	CASSKPGQEMNTGELFF
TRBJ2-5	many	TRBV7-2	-	TGTGCCAGCAGCTTATCTCACATTCAAGAGACCCAGTACTTC	CASSLSHIQETQYF
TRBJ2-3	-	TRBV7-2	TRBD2	TGTGCCAGCAGCTTAGAAGCGGGGGGGCCCACAGATACGCAGTATTTT	CASSLEAGGPTDTQYF
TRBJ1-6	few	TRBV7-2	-	TGTGCCAGCAGCCCCCGTCAGAGCTCCTATAATTCACCCCTCCACTTT	CASSPRQSSYNSPLHF
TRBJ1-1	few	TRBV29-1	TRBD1	TGCAGCGACCGGGACAGGGGATTGAACACTGAAGCTTTCTTT	CSDRDRGLNTEAFF
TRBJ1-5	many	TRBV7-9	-	TGTGCCAGCAGTCTGGACAGTGGTTATCAGCCCCAGCATTTT	CASSLDSGYQPQHF
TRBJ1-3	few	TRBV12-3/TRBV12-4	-	TGTGCCAGCAGTTTAGTAAATGGGCAGGACAATTTT	CASSLVNGQDNF
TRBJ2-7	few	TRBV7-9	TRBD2	TGTGCCAGCAGCTTAGTGGGCGGGAGCTCCTACGAGCAGTACTTC	CASSLVGGSSYEQYF
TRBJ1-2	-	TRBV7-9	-	TGTGCCAGCAGCCCCCGACAGGTCTATGGCTACACCTTC	CASSPRQVYGYTF
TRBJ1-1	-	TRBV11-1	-	TGTGCCAGCAGCCCCCTCTCAGGCAGGGACACTGAAGCTTTCTTT	CASSPLSGRDTEAFF
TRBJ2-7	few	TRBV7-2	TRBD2	TGTGCCAGCAGCCCTCCTAGCGGGGGGAGCTCCTACGAGCAGTACTTC	CASSPPSGGSSYEQYF
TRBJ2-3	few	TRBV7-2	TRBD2	TGTGCCAGCAGCACGGGACTAGCGGGGGAATTGTCCACAGATACGCAGTATTTT	CASSTGLAGELSTDTQYF
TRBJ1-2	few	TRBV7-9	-	TGTGCCAGCAGAAAAGGCGGCTCGGGGCCTCCTTCGGGTGGCTACACCTTC	CASRKGGSGPPSGGYTF
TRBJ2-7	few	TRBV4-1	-	TGCGCCAGCAGCCAACCCGGACGGGCCTACGAGCAGTACTTC	CASSQPGRAYEQYF
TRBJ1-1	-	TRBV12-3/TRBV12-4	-	TGTGCCAGCAGTTACAACCAGGGGCTAGGCACTGAAGCTTTCTTT	CASSYNQGLGTEAFF
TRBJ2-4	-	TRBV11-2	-	TGTGCCAGCAGCTCCGTGGGGGGCGCTGCCAAAAACATTCAGTACTTC	CASSSVGGAAKNIQYF
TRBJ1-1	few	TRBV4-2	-	TGTGCCAGCAGCCAAGATTTAGGGGCAAGTGCTGAAGCTTTCTTT	CASSQDLGASAEAFF
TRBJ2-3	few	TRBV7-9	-	TGTGCCAGCAGCGCCAGAACCGGGACTAGCACAGATACGCAGTATTTT	CASSARTGTSTDTQYF
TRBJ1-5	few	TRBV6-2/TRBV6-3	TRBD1	TGTGCCAGCAGTTACTCCGGGACAGGGTTCTCTCAGCCCCAGCATTTT	CASSYSGTGFSQPQHF
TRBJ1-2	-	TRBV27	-	TGTGCCAGCAGACAAGGAGGTGGCTACACCTTC	CASRQGGGYTF
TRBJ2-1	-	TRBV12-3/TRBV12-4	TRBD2	TGTGCCAGCAGTCCCGGGCCTAGCGGGGGGGCATCGAGGAATGAGCAGTTCTTC	CASSPGPSGGASRNEQFF
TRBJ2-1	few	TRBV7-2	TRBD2	TGTGCCAGCAGCTTAGTACTAGCGGGGGGGCTGATTCCCGATGAGCAGTTCTTC	CASSLVLAGGLIPDEQFF
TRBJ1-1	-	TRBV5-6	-	TGTGCCAGCAGGGGGAACCGTTGGGTCCACACTGAAGCTTTCTTT	CASRGNRWVHTEAFF
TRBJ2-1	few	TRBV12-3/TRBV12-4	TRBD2	TGTGCCAGCAGTTTTAAGCGGGGCTACAATGAGCAGTTCTTC	CASSFKRGYNEQFF
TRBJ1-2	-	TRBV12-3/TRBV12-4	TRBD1	TGTGCCAGCGGGAGACAGGGGGGAGCTTATGGCTACACCTTC	CASGRQGGAYGYTF
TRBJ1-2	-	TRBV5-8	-	TGTGCCAGCAGGTCTGACCCGATCTATGGCTACACCTTC	CASRSDPIYGYTF
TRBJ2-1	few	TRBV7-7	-	TGTGCCAGCAGCTTACGTAGCCCCGAATCCAGGGCTGGCGTGCGCAATGAGCAGTTCTTC	CASSLRSPESRAGVRNEQFF
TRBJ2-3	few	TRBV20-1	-	TGCAGTGCTAGAGAGGGCAAGGGGGGTTCATCGGATACGCAGTATTTT	CSAREGKGGSSDTQYF
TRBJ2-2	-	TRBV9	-	TGTGCCAGCAGCCTACAGGGTCCCGGGGAGCTGTTTTTT	CASSLQGPGELFF
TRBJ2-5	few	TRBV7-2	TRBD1	TGTGCCAGCAGCCCCCGGGACAGGGTGGCCCAAGAGACCCAGTACTTC	CASSPRDRVAQETQYF
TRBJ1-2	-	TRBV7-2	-	TGTGCCAGCGTGAGGGGGTGGGTAGATGGCTACACCTTC	CASVRGWVDGYTF
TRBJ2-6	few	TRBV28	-	TGTGCCAGCAGTTTGGTGCTCTCTGGGGCCAACGTCCTGACTTTC	CASSLVLSGANVLTF
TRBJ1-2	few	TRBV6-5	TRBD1	TGTGCCAGCAGTCCAAGCCCGGGACAGCCTAACTATGGCTACACCTTC	CASSPSPGQPNYGYTF